This T cell receptor (beta chain) was sequenced during a study of regulatory T cells in long-lasting Graves disease (dated by TCRdb to about 2021). At the level of the whole study: In the newly diagnosed Graves' disease group, patients had been taking antithyroid drugs for less than 3 months. Persistent Graves' disease patients were compared with newly diagnosed Graves' disease patients by peripheral blood TCR sequencing and RNA sequencing. The study took place in China and was registered as a clinical trial. A total of roughly 33 samples underwent TCR sequencing: approximately 13 from persistent and roughly 20 from newly diagnosed Graves' disease patients. Results and caveats for the whole study, not just this receptor: The authors acknowledged the small sample size as a limitation that may reduce accuracy. Compared with newly diagnosed patients, persistent Graves' disease patients had lower TCR Shannon entropy and fewer highly expanded clones, which suggests clonal expansion. Only the TCR beta chain was sequenced and analyzed. Peripheral blood alone was examined, since thyroid tissue, which constituted the primary lesion, could not be accessed. Preferential use of TRBV28, TRBJ1-2 and TRBJ2-5 was observed in persistent disease, whereas TRBV20-1 and TRBJ2-1 were favored in newly diagnosed disease. A larger number of public clonotypes was shared among persistent patients (around 3,000) than among newly diagnosed patients (roughly 980).

This specimen's time point label, interpreted: newly diagnosed GD, antithyroid drugs for less than 3 months. For both TCR sequencing and RNA sequencing, RNA was extracted from PBMCs in TRIzol. Graves' disease was diagnosed according to American Thyroid Association guidelines. Patients were recruited from an endocrinology department in Xi'an, China. Each patient gave approximately 9 milliliters of peripheral blood, collected in an EDTA anticoagulant tube. Ficoll Paque Plus density gradient separation was used to isolate PBMCs, and no further T cell sorting was done. RNA quality was checked with an Agilent 2100 Bioanalyzer and agarose gel, and concentration with a NanoDrop 2000. Library preparation used multiplex PCR. The listed sequencing device is Illumina HiSeq 4000. iRepertoire HTBI primers and Arm-PCR amplification of CDR3 regions were used to construct TCR beta libraries. PCR products were gel purified before sequencing. As for how the authors treated the data: Gene usage analysis of CDR3 amino acid clonotypes relied on the 55 to 80 TRBV and 13 to 15 TRBJ segments identified across samples. Filtered high-quality paired reads were merged into contigs using COPE and FqMerger. BLAST was used to align contigs to IMGT TRBV, TRBD and TRBJ reference genes, and CDR3 was defined according to IMGT. Clonotypes above 0.1% frequency were classified as highly expanded clones. Shannon entropy was used to measure repertoire diversity, and the Gini coefficient was used to measure V-J evenness. A clonotype was considered public if more than one individual shared it. TCRdb ran its own pipeline on the public reads, namely fastp trimming at Q25 and MiXCR clone calling, and kept in-frame beta chains. Rows merge per CDR3 protein into single entries with the most common DNA and genes. For this entry, the V and J calls and clone size follow TCRdb and not the study's own pipeline. The table for this sample lists more than 450,000 distinct CDR3 sequences; 15% to 20% of them were counted only once. The top ten constitute 9% to 15% of the sample.

In this sample, this clonotype turned up many times. This clone's antigen is unknown. Within one base of it there is no much larger clone, and no base qualities were kept. CDR1 SGHRS and CDR2 YFSETQ are derived from the germline V gene. The germline V end is reduced by 4 bases and the J end by 5 bases; junction bases left unmatched: 6. Measured from the cysteine to the phenylalanine, the CDR3 is 15 residues long. Only CDR3 DNA is held: 45 bases, read in frame from base 1. These records were also assigned to another study, of T cells in Graves' hyperthyroidism and ophthalmopathy. The second study also describes: Stable Graves' hyperthyroidism was defined as the absence of progression to ophthalmopathy over 18 months of follow-up. Hyperthyroidism patients were newly diagnosed, had a disease duration of under 2 months, and were aged 18 to 65 years. Any patient with an uncontrolled infection, another autoimmune disease, pregnancy or lactation was excluded. Diagnoses were based on clinical symptoms, serum thyroxine and TRAb, thyroid ultrasound and orbital computed tomography. The TCR CDR3 was subjected to a first round of RT-PCR using the HTBI primer set and the Qiagen OneStep RT-PCR kit. Blood samples also contained most of the expanded thyroid clonotypes (frequency above 0.001), which suggests that blood repertoires may reflect thyroid immune responses. A 13 V-J signature model separated ophthalmopathy from stable hyperthyroidism, with about 88% sensitivity and about 81% specificity in cross-validation and 80%/75% in testing. In validation, the model predicted progression to ophthalmopathy a median of roughly 6.5 months before onset, with 70% to 71% sensitivity and 72.22% specificity. A discovery cohort of 95 to 100 patients, about 40 with Graves' ophthalmopathy and approximately 55 with stable Graves' hyperthyroidism, was used to find distinguishing TCR V-J signatures. An independent validation cohort of under 20 hyperthyroidism patients and about 15 patients who later progressed to ophthalmopathy tested prospective prediction of ophthalmopathy. The roughly 91 discovery patients were randomly divided into training and test sets at a 7:3 ratio. In addition, the study compared T-cell repertoires in thyroid tissue and in blood from about 6 Graves' hyperthyroidism patients. Following sampling, methimazole starting at 30 mg daily was given to hyperthyroidism patients, and high-dose intravenous methylprednisolone was given to ophthalmopathy patients. Libraries were constructed in a second round of multiplex PCR, after which size selection and purification were carried out. Libraries were sequenced paired-end with 100 bp reads on an Illumina HiSeq2000. SOAPnuke was used to process the raw data, with reads discarded if the reads contained adapters or uncalled bases, had a mean Phred below 15, or lacked an exact constant-primer or identifier match. COPE v1.2.5 was used to merge the high-quality paired reads, and each unique nucleotide sequence was defined as a clonotype. MiTCR v1.1 was used to align clonotypes to the IMGT TRBV, TRBD and TRBJ reference segments. Only V-J combinations with frequency above 0.0001, covering 99% to 99.2% of repertoires, were analysed. The TCS score was defined as F50 (clonal expansion) divided by E x V (chaos), with BLOSUM62-based TCRdist calculated between CDR3 peptides within each V-J. Welch's t-statistics and random forest reduced 514 V-J features to around 14, which were used in a naive Bayes classifier (R e1071). No statistical method was used to set the sample size in advance, and investigators knew the group allocation. The paper reports TCR Vbeta CDR3 sequencing of approximately 140 peripheral blood samples: fewer than 50 ophthalmopathy, about 75 hyperthyroidism and around 17 progressor patients.

This TCR was recovered from a man aged 35 to 55 with Graves disease. Donor details come from another sample of the same person, matched by shared clones. The chain is encoded by TRBV5-1 joined to TRBJ2-1; 10 bases in the junction line up with TRBD1. The sequencing used peripheral blood mononuclear cells (PBMCs), collected at new diagnosis, from a patient treated with antithyroid drugs. The CDR3 sequence is CASSTSGQGNNEQFF. The nucleotides read TGCGCCAGCAGCACCTCGGGACAGGGGAACAATGAGCAGTTCTTC.